This T cell receptor beta chain came from a study of vaccination effects on CD4 cells after COVID-19. About the study: Wells containing 1.5 million to 2.5 million PBMC each were cultured with roughly 10 IU/ml IL-2 and about 10 ug/ml peptides.

On this clone itself: The antigen is unknown.

Culture lasted about ten days before CD4+ T cell isolation. Germline V gene lookup returns CDR1 LNHDA and CDR2 SQIVND (reference sequence). J lost 5 bases, V lost 4 bases, and 6 bases had no gene match. The CDR3 runs to 15 residues. Here immunoSEQ multiplex PCR was the method, and the copy in TCRdb shows in-frame clones only, minus some. The table includes approximately 58,000 clones, about 83% detected once. The chain has TRBV19 and TRBJ2-5; TRBD1 matches at 11 bases. The sample consisted of CD4+ T cells from PBMCs cultured without peptide, taken before COVID-19 vaccination. The origin of this receptor is a human donor who received a COVID-19 vaccine. CDR3 region: CASSKRTGGLETQYF. For the CDR3, the DNA is TGTGCCAGTAGTAAACGGACAGGGGGCTTGGAGACCCAGTACTTC. The complete variable domain, with remaining parts taken from reference TRBV19 and TRBJ2-5, reads DGGITQSPKYLFRKEGQNVTLSCEQNLNHDAMYWYRQDPGQGLRLIYYSQIVNDFQKGDIAEGYSVSREKKESFPLTVTSAQKNPTAFYLCASSKRTGGLETQYFGPGTRLLVL.